The table lists the clone carrying this T cell receptor (beta chain) with many counts. TCRdb analysed the 5' RACE reads with MiXCR anew, one entry per CDR3 protein. This repertoire shows more than 10,000 distinct CDR3 sequences, roughly 15% found once; its top ten account for more than 45%. This record comes from a study of T-cell memory formation after mild COVID-19. The source is a young man who had mild COVID-19 (a few samples of this study predate the infection). Cell type and time point are not known. Sequenced: PBMCs or a T cell subset sorted from them (not recorded which).

Here the CDR3 DNA reads TGTGCCAGCAGCTCGCCCCCGTGGGAGACCCAGTACTTC. Protein product: CASSSPPWETQYF. V gene TRBV7-2 combines with J gene TRBJ2-5, with D hard to call. The CDR3 sequence is 13 residues long. Germline V CDR1 and CDR2: SGHTA, FQGNSA. Trimming took 4 bases from V and 5 from J, leaving 11 bases between them.